This T cell receptor beta chain is drawn from a study of blood T cell repertoires in COVID-19. The repertoire was sequenced with immunoSEQ multiplex PCR; TCRdb's copy has only in-frame clones and lacks some. The sample holds under 300,000 clones; 75% to 95% are singletons and the top ten take 1.5% to 2%. The trim removed 5 bases at V and 6 bases at J, leaving 5 bases unmatched. The CDR3 consists of 14 residues. Germline V gene sequence: CDR1 LNHDA, CDR2 SQIVND (reference sequence). V and J are TRBV19 and TRBJ1-5, with TRBD1 matching 9 bases. This clonotype was obtained from a woman aged 18-30 years who had recovered from COVID-19. Sequencing was performed on PBMCs or T cells enriched from blood (not recorded which). CDR3 sequence reads: CASSSGTGSQPQHF. For the CDR3, the DNA is TGTGCCAGTAGTTCAGGGACAGGGAGTCAGCCCCAGCATTTT. Full variable domain (remainder filled in from reference TRBV19 and TRBJ1-5): DGGITQSPKYLFRKEGQNVTLSCEQNLNHDAMYWYRQDPGQGLRLIYYSQIVNDFQKGDIAEGYSVSREKKESFPLTVTSAQKNPTAFYLCASSSGTGSQPQHFGDGTRLSIL.